This T cell receptor (beta chain) was recorded in a study of cytomegalovirus exposure and HLA in healthy donors. The PCR contained 60 Vbeta and 13 Jbeta primers. Data came from immunoSEQ multiplex PCR; TCRdb stores just in-frame clones and leaves some out. The table shows 150,000 to 200,000 clones, with roughly four fifths occurring only once. This CDR3 spans 16 amino acids. V shed 3 bases and J 7 bases; nucleotides not matched to a gene: 10. The germline CDR1 and CDR2 sequences are MRHNA and SNTAGT. At the time of sampling, donors were nominally healthy, though unrecorded immune exposures were likely. Study-level findings and limits: Reportedly, cytomegalovirus status was diagnosed with high sensitivity and specificity.

The table lists this clone with a count of one. What it binds is not known. V and J are TRBV6-4 and TRBJ2-1; 9 bases map to TRBD2. This TCR came from a woman between 18 and 29 years old in good health and CMV-seronegative. Sequences were obtained from PBMCs. The CDR3, as DNA: TGTGCCAGCAGTGATTTTGGCGGGAGGGTTAAGAATGAGCAGTTCTTC. Translating gives CASSDFGGRVKNEQFF.